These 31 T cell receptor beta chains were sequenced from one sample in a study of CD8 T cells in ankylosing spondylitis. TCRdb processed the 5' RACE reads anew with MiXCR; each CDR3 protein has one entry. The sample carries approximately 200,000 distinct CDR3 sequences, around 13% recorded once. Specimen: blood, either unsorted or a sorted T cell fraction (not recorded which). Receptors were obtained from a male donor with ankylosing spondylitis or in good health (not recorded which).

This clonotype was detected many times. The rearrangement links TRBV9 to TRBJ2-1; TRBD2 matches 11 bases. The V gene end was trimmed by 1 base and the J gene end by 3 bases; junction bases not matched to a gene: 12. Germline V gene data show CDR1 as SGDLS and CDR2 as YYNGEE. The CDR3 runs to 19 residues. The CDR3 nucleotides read TGTGCCAGCAGCGTATCAGGGACTAGCGGCCTGATCTTCTACAATGAGCAGTTCTTC. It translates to CASSVSGTSGLIFYNEQFF. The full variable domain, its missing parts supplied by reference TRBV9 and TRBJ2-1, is DSGVTQTPKHLITATGQRVTLRCSPRSGDLSVYWYQQSLDQGLQFLIQYYNGEERAKGNILERFSAQQFPDLHSELNLSSLELGDSALYFCASSVSGTSGLIFYNEQFFGPGTRLTVL.

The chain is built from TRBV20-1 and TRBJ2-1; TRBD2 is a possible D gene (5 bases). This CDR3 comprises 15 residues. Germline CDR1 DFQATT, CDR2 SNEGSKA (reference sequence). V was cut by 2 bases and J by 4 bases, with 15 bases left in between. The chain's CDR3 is CSARSSWGAYNEQFF. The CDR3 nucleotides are TGCAGTGCTAGAAGTAGTTGGGGAGCTTACAATGAGCAGTTCTTC.

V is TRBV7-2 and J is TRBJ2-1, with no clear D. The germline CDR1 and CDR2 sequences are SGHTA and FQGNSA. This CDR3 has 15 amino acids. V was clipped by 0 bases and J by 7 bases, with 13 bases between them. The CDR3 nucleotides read TGTGCCAGCAGCTTAGCGGCCCCGAGAGTTAATGAGCAGTTCTTC. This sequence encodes CASSLAAPRVNEQFF.

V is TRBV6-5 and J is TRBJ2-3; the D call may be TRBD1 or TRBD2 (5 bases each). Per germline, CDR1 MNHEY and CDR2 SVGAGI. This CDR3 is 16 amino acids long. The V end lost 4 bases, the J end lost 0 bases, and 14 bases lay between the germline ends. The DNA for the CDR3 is TGTGCCAGCAGTTTCCAGAGGGGACCAAGCACAGATACGCAGTATTTT. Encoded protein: CASSFQRGPSTDTQYF.

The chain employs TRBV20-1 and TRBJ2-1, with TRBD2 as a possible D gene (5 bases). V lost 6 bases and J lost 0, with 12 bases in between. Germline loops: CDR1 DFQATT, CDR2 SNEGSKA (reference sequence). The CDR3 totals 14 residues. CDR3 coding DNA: TGCAGTGCGGTAGCGCTAAGCTCCTACAATGAGCAGTTCTTC. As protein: CSAVALSSYNEQFF.

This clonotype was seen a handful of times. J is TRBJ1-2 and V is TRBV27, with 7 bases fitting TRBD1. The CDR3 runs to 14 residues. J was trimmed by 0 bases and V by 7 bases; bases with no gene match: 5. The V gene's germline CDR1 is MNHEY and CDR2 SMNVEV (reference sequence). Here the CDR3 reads CASTRTGSNYGYTF. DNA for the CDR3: TGTGCCAGCACTCGGACAGGATCTAACTATGGCTACACCTTC.

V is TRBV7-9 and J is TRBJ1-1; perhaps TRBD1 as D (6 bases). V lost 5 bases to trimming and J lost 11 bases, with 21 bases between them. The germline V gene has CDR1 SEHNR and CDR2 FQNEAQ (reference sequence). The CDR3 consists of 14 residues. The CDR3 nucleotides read TGTGCCAGCAGCACCCGGACAGCACCGATGGAGGCTTTCTTT. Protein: CASSTRTAPMEAFF.

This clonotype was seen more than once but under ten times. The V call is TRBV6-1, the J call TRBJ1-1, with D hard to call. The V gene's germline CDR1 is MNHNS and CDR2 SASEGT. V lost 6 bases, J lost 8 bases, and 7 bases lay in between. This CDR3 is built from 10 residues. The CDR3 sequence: CASREAEAFF. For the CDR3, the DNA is TGTGCCAGCAGGGAGGCCGAAGCTTTCTTT.

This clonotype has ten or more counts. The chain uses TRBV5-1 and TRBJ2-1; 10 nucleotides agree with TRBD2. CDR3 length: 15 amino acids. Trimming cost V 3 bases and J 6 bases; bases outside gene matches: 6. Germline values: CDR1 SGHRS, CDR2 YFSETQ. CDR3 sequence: CASSSWTSGANEQFF. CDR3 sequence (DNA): TGCGCCAGCAGCTCATGGACTAGCGGAGCCAATGAGCAGTTCTTC.

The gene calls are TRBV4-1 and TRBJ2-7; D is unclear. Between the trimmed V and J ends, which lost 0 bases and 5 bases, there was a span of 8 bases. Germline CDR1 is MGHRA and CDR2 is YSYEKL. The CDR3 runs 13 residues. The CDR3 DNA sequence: TGCGCCAGCAGCCAAGACTACTCGGACGAGCAGTACTTC. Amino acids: CASSQDYSDEQYF.

In nucleotides, the CDR3 is TGTGCCAGCAGCTTTATGACAGACGGTCTCAATCCGGGGTTTTTT. This gives the protein CASSFMTDGLNPGFF. V is TRBV5-6 and J is TRBJ1-4; tentative D call: TRBD1 (5 bases). CDR1 SGHDT and CDR2 YYEEEE come from the germline V gene. This CDR3 spans 15 amino acids. V was shortened by 2 bases and J by 16 bases, with 24 bases between the two germline ends. The whole variable domain, remainder taken from reference TRBV5-6 and TRBJ1-4, is DAGVTQSPTHLIKTRGQQVTLRCSPKSGHDTVSWYQQALGQGPQFIFQYYEEEERQRGNFPDRFSGHQFPNYSSELNVNALLLGDSALYLCASSFMTDGLNPGFFGSGTQLSVL.

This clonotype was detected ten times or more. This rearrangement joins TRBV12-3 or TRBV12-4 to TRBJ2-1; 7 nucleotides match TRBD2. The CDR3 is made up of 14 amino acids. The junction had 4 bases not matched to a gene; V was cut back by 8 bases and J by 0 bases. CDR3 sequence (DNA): TGTGCCAGCTCTGGCGGGAGCTCCTACAATGAGCAGTTCTTC. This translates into CASSGGSSYNEQFF.

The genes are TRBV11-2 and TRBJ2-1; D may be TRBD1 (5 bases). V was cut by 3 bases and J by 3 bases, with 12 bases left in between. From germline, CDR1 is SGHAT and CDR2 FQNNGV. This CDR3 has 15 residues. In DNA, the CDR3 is TGTGCCAGCAGCTTCAAGGGGCCCTTCTACAATGAGCAGTTCTTC. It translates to CASSFKGPFYNEQFF.

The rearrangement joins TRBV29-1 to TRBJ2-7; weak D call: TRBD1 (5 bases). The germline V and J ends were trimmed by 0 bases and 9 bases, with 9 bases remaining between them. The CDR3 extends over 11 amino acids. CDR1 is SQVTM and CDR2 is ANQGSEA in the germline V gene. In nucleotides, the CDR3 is TGCAGCGTTGAAGAGTCAGGGTGGCAGTACTTC. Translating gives CSVEESGWQYF.

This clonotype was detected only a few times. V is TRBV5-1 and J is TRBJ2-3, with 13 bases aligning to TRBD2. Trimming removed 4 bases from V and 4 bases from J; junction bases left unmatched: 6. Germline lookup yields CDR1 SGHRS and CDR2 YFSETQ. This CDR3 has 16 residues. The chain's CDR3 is CASSLTSGGAADTQYF. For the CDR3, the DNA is TGCGCCAGCAGCCTCACTAGCGGGGGGGCAGCAGATACGCAGTATTTT.

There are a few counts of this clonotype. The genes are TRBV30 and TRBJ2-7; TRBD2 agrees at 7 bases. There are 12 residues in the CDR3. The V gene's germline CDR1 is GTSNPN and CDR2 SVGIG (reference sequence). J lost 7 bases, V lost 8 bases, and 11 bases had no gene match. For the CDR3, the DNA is TGTGCCGGCGAGGCGGGAGTGAGGGAGCAGTACTTC. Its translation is CAGEAGVREQYF. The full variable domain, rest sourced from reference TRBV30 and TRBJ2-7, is SQTIHQWPATLVQPVGSPLSLECTVEGTSNPNLYWYRQAAGRGLQLLFYSVGIGQISSEVPQNLSASRPQDRQFILSSKKLLLSDSGFYLCAGEAGVREQYFGPGTRLTVT.

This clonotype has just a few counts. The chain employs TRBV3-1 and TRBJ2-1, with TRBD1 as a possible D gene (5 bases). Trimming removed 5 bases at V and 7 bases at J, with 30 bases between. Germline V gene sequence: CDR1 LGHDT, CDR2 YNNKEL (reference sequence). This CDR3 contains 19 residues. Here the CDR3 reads CASSSRYKGPTALSNEQFF. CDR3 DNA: TGTGCCAGCAGCTCAAGATACAAGGGGCCTACCGCCTTATCAAATGAGCAGTTCTTC.

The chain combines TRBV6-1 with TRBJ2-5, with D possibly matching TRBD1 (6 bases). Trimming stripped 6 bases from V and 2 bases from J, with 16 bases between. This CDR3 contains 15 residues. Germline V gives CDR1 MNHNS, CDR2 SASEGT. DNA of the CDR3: TGTGCCAGCAGACGACGTACAGGGAAACAAGAGACCCAGTACTTC. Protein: CASRRRTGKQETQYF.

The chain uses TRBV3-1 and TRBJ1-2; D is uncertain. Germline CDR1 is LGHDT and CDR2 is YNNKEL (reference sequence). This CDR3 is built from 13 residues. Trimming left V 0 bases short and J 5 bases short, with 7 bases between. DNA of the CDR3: TGTGCCAGCAGCCAAGACTCCGGTTATGGCTACACCTTC. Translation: CASSQDSGYGYTF.

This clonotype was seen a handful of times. The CDR3 spells CASSYQGSGIDEQYF. The CDR3 nucleotides read TGTGCCAGCAGTTACCAGGGTAGCGGGATCGACGAGCAGTACTTC. The chain has TRBV6-5 and TRBJ2-7; 8 positions agree with TRBD2. The CDR3 runs 15 residues. Germline CDR1 reads MNHEY; CDR2 reads SVGAGI. Trimming took 2 bases from V and 5 from J; bases not matched to a gene: 8.

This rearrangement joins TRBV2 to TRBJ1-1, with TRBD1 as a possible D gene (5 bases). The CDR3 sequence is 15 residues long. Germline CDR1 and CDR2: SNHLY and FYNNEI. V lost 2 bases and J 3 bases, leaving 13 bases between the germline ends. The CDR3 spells CASSENRKDYTEAFF. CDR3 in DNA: TGTGCCAGCAGTGAAAACAGGAAGGATTACACTGAAGCTTTCTTT.

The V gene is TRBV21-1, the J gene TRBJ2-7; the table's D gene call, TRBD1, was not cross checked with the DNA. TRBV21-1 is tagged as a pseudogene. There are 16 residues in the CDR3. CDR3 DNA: TGTGCCAGCAGCAAATGGAGTGGACGCAGGGACTACGAGCAGTACTTC. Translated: CASSKWSGRRDYEQYF.

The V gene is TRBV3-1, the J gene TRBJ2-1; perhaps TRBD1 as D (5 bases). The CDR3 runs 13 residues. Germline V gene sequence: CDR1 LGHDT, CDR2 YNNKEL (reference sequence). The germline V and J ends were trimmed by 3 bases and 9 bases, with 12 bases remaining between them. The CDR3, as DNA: TGTGCCAGCAGCCAGGTCTGGGGCGTTGAGCAGTTCTTC. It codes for CASSQVWGVEQFF.

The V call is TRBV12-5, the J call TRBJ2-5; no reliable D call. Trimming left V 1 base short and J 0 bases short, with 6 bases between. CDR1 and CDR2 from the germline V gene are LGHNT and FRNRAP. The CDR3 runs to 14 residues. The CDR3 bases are TGTGCTAGTGGTTTGGAAGGGTACCAAGAGACCCAGTACTTC. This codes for CASGLEGYQETQYF.

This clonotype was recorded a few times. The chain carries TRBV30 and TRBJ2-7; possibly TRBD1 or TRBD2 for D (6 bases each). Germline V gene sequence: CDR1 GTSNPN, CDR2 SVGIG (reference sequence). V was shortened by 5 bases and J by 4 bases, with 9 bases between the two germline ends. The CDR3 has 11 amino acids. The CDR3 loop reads CAWGGGYEQYF. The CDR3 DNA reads TGTGCCTGGGGAGGGGGGTACGAGCAGTACTTC.

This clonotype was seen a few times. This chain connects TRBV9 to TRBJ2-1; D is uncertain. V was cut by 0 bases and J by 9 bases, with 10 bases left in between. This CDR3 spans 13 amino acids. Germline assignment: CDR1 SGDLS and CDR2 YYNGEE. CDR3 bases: TGTGCCAGCAGCGTAGTGGATGGCGGTGAGCAGTTCTTC. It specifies CASSVVDGGEQFF.

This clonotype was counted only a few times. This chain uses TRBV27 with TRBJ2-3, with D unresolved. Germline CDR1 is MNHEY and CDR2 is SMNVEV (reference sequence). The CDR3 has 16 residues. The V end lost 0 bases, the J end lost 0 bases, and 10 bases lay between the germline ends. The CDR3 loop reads CASSLSGLSSTDTQYF. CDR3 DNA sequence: TGTGCCAGCAGTTTATCTGGGTTGTCTAGCACAGATACGCAGTATTTT.

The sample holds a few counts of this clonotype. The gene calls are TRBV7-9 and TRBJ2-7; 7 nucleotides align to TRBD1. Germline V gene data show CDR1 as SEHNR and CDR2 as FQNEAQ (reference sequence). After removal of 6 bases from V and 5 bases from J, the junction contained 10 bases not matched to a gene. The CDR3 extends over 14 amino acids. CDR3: CASRPRQGYNEQYF. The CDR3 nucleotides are TGTGCCAGCAGGCCCCGACAGGGTTACAACGAGCAGTACTTC. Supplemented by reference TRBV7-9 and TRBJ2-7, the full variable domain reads DTGVSQNPRHKITKRGQNVTFRCDPISEHNRLYWYRQTLGQGPEFLTYFQNEAQLEKSRLLSDRFSAERPKGSFSTLEIQRTEQGDSAMYLCASRPRQGYNEQYFGPGTRLTVT.

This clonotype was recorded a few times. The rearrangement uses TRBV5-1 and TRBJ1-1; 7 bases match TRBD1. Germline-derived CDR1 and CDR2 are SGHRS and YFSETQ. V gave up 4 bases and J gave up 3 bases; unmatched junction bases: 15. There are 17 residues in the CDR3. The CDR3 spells CASSPPRTGTDHTEAFF. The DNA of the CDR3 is TGCGCCAGCAGCCCGCCCCGAACCGGGACAGATCACACTGAAGCTTTCTTT.

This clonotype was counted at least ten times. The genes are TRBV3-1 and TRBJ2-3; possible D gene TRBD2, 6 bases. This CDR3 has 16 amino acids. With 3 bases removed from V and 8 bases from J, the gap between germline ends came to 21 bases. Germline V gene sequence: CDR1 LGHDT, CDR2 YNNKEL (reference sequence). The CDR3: CASSQNRDSSYLTQYF. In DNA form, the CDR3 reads TGTGCCAGCAGCCAGAACCGGGACTCCTCTTATCTTACGCAGTATTTT.

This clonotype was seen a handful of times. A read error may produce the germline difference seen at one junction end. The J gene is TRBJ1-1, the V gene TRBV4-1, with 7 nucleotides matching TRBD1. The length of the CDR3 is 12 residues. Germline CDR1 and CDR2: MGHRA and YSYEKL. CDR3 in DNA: TGCGCCAGCAGCCAGACAGGGTCTGAGGCTTTCTTT. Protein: CASSQTGSEAFF.